Listed below are T cell receptor beta chains from one sample, sequenced in a study of T-cell memory formation after mild COVID-19. TCRdb fed the 5' RACE reads into MiXCR, producing one record per CDR3 protein. The sample consists of about 560,000 distinct CDR3 sequences, roughly 21% of them appearing once. Sample: PBMCs or a T cell subset sorted from them (not recorded which). The receptors here all came from an adult woman who had mild COVID-19 (a few samples of this study predate the infection). Cell type and time point are not known. CDR3s include the opening cysteine and the closing phenylalanine or tryptophan. The order of the fields is V gene, J gene, CDR3 protein.

v_call: TRBV11-1
j_call: TRBJ2-1
cdr3_aa: CASSLAGTSPYNEQFF

v_call: TRBV24-1
j_call: TRBJ2-1
cdr3_aa: CATSEGLAGEYNEQFF

v_call: TRBV9
j_call: TRBJ2-6
cdr3_aa: CASSPRQGGSSGANVLTF

v_call: TRBV19
j_call: TRBJ1-1
cdr3_aa: CASSIPYTMNTEAFF

v_call: TRBV7-2
j_call: TRBJ2-3
cdr3_aa: CASVQREGGDTQYF

v_call: TRBV3-1
j_call: TRBJ1-5
cdr3_aa: CASSPAQGYQPQHF

v_call: TRBV4-1
j_call: TRBJ1-5
cdr3_aa: CASSPGGEFYSNQPQHF

v_call: TRBV9
j_call: TRBJ2-7
cdr3_aa: CASSVAVTSRPYEQYF

v_call: TRBV7-9
j_call: TRBJ2-3
cdr3_aa: CASSLGIREGDTQYF

v_call: TRBV5-5
j_call: TRBJ2-7
cdr3_aa: CASSLVVFSSYEQYF

v_call: TRBV25-1
j_call: TRBJ2-7
cdr3_aa: CASARGTYEQYF

v_call: TRBV10-3
j_call: TRBJ2-3
cdr3_aa: CAIAGQWTDTQYF

v_call: TRBV18
j_call: TRBJ2-1
cdr3_aa: CASSPPYIAGLDDNEQFF

v_call: TRBV5-6
j_call: TRBJ2-5
cdr3_aa: CASSLERQGASGETQYF

v_call: TRBV7-9
j_call: TRBJ2-2
cdr3_aa: CASSLVQTVGSGELFF

v_call: TRBV24-1
j_call: TRBJ1-2
cdr3_aa: CATSDVREWGYTF

v_call: TRBV9
j_call: TRBJ2-7
cdr3_aa: CASSPSGRMYEQYF

v_call: TRBV12-3/TRBV12-4
j_call: TRBJ2-7
cdr3_aa: CASRLAGALGEQYF

v_call: TRBV27
j_call: TRBJ2-1
cdr3_aa: CASSPAGMSSYNEQFF

v_call: TRBV6-5
j_call: TRBJ2-7
cdr3_aa: CASSIQGGEQYF

v_call: TRBV20-1
j_call: TRBJ1-1
cdr3_aa: CSAHQQVPSINTEAFF

v_call: TRBV27
j_call: TRBJ1-1
cdr3_aa: CASSRGRTVLYTEAFF

v_call: TRBV7-7
j_call: TRBJ2-3
cdr3_aa: CASSFSSGRTDTQYF

v_call: TRBV28
j_call: TRBJ1-4
cdr3_aa: CASMEGSNEKLFF

v_call: TRBV3-1
j_call: TRBJ1-3
cdr3_aa: CASSQWVVGGSGNTIYF

v_call: TRBV7-9
j_call: TRBJ2-3
cdr3_aa: CASSPHTGLAGGLTDTQYF

v_call: TRBV7-2
j_call: TRBJ2-1
cdr3_aa: CARSLDERWGDEQFF

v_call: TRBV27
j_call: TRBJ2-7
cdr3_aa: CASSPWPATYEQYF

v_call: TRBV7-9
j_call: TRBJ2-1
cdr3_aa: CASSLSTVSYNEQFF

v_call: TRBV30
j_call: TRBJ2-1
cdr3_aa: CAWAGLAESNEQFF

v_call: TRBV14
j_call: TRBJ1-1
cdr3_aa: CASSHTDSEAFF

v_call: TRBV12-3/TRBV12-4
j_call: TRBJ1-6
cdr3_aa: CASSFQGGNSPLHF

v_call: TRBV6-6
j_call: TRBJ2-7
cdr3_aa: CASSFTGGGEQYF

v_call: TRBV20-1
j_call: TRBJ1-1
cdr3_aa: CSAREAGIGSSAFF

v_call: TRBV20-1
j_call: TRBJ2-1
cdr3_aa: CSARQLANSYNEQFF

v_call: TRBV20-1
j_call: TRBJ2-1
cdr3_aa: CSATTYRGGIGYNEQFF

v_call: TRBV9
j_call: TRBJ1-1
cdr3_aa: CASSVALQNTEAFF

v_call: TRBV29-1
j_call: TRBJ2-7
cdr3_aa: CSVRLAGEQYF

v_call: TRBV27
j_call: TRBJ2-3
cdr3_aa: CASSSTRRTDTQYF

v_call: TRBV6-5
j_call: TRBJ1-2
cdr3_aa: CASRQGAKNYGYTF

v_call: TRBV12-3/TRBV12-4
j_call: TRBJ2-1
cdr3_aa: CASTEMGGMSSYNEQFF

v_call: TRBV24-1
j_call: TRBJ1-1
cdr3_aa: CATQLGGAENTEAFF

v_call: TRBV7-9
j_call: TRBJ2-5
cdr3_aa: CASRSDRGVQETQYF